This is a list of T cell receptor beta chains from one sample in a study of blood T cell repertoires in COVID-19. The repertoire was sequenced with immunoSEQ multiplex PCR; TCRdb's copy has only in-frame clones and lacks some. The sample consists of over 45,000 clones, 87% of them appearing once. Material: peripheral blood. These TCRs come from a man older than 75 in a cohort sampled during active COVID-19. The CDR3 runs from the conserved cysteine through the conserved F or W. A D gene is named only where the DNA matches it firmly. A row's size may be missing; if present it is once, few, many or a size class.

d_call: TRBD1
v_call: TRBV5-1
j_call: TRBJ1-1
clone_size: once
cdr3_aa: CASSLTGTGGKDGEAFF
cdr3_nt: TGCGCCAGCAGCTTGACCGGGACAGGGGGTAAGGACGGTGAAGCTTTCTTT

d_call: TRBD1
v_call: TRBV4-2
j_call: TRBJ2-1
clone_size: NA
cdr3_aa: CASSRSDRDNEQFF
cdr3_nt: TGTGCCAGCAGCCGGTCGGACAGGGACAATGAGCAGTTCTTC

d_call: NA
v_call: TRBV2
j_call: TRBJ2-3
clone_size: NA
cdr3_aa: CASSEGEYTQYF
cdr3_nt: TGTGCCAGCAGTGAAGGGGAGTATACGCAGTATTTT

d_call: NA
v_call: TRBV2
j_call: TRBJ2-7
clone_size: NA
cdr3_aa: CASSGTANYEQYF
cdr3_nt: TGTGCCAGCAGTGGGACAGCGAACTACGAGCAGTACTTC

d_call: NA
v_call: TRBV3-1/TRBV3-2
j_call: TRBJ2-2
clone_size: NA
cdr3_aa: CASSQVSGSGELFF
cdr3_nt: TGTGCCAGCAGCCAAGTTAGCGGCTCCGGGGAGCTGTTTTTT

d_call: NA
v_call: TRBV10-1
j_call: TRBJ2-7
clone_size: few
cdr3_aa: CASSEGIGGSYEQYF
cdr3_nt: TGCGCCAGCAGTGAGGGAATTGGAGGATCCTACGAGCAGTACTTC

d_call: NA
v_call: TRBV2
j_call: TRBJ1-1
clone_size: NA
cdr3_aa: CASSERGTAGTEAFF
cdr3_nt: TGTGCCAGCAGTGAGCGGGGCACCGCAGGAACTGAAGCTTTCTTT

d_call: NA
v_call: TRBV18
j_call: TRBJ2-2
clone_size: NA
cdr3_aa: CASSPTSTGELFF
cdr3_nt: TGTGCCAGCTCACCGACAAGCACCGGGGAGCTGTTTTTT

d_call: TRBD1
v_call: TRBV7-6
j_call: TRBJ2-7
clone_size: NA
cdr3_aa: CASSPHEGQKYEQYF
cdr3_nt: TGTGCCAGCAGCCCCCACGAGGGACAGAAATACGAGCAGTACTTC

d_call: NA
v_call: TRBV5-1
j_call: TRBJ1-2
clone_size: NA
cdr3_aa: CASSPDLNGYYGYTF
cdr3_nt: TGCGCCAGCAGCCCCGACTTGAACGGCTACTATGGCTACACCTTC

d_call: TRBD1
v_call: TRBV6-5
j_call: TRBJ2-7
clone_size: NA
cdr3_aa: CASSYRDRGMYEQYF
cdr3_nt: TGTGCCAGCAGTTACCGGGACAGGGGTATGTACGAGCAGTACTTC

d_call: TRBD1
v_call: TRBV6-5
j_call: TRBJ1-2
clone_size: once
cdr3_aa: CASSSTGGSGYTF
cdr3_nt: TGTGCCAGCAGCTCCACAGGGGGCTCTGGCTACACCTTC

d_call: TRBD2
v_call: TRBV19
j_call: TRBJ2-7
clone_size: few
cdr3_aa: CASSPSGGYEQYF
cdr3_nt: TGTGCCAGTAGTCCTTCGGGGGGCTACGAGCAGTACTTC

d_call: TRBD2
v_call: TRBV18
j_call: TRBJ2-5
clone_size: NA
cdr3_aa: CASSPRLADLETQYF
cdr3_nt: TGTGCCAGCTCACCGCGGCTAGCGGATCTAGAGACCCAGTACTTC